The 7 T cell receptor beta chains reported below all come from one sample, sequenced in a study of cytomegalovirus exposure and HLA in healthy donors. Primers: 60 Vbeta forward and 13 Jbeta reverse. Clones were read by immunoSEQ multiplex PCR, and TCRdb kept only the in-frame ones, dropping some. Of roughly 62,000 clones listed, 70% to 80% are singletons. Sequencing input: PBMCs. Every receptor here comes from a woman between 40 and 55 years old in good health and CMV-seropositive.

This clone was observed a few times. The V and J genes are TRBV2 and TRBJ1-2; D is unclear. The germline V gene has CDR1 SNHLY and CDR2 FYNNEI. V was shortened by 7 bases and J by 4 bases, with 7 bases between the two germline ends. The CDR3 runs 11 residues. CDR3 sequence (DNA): TGTGCCAGCAAACTACCCTATGGCTACACCTTC. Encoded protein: CASKLPYGYTF. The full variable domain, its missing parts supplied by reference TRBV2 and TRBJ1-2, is EPEVTQTPSHQVTQMGQEVILRCVPISNHLYFYWYRQILGQKVEFLVSFYNNEISEKSEIFDDQFSVERPDGSNFTLKIRSTKLEDSAMYFCASKLPYGYTFGSGTRLTVV.

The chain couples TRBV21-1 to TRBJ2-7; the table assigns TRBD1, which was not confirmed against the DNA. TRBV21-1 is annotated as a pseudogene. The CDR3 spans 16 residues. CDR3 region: CASSPRTGGPSYEQYF. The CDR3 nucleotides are TGTGCCAGCAGCCCAAGGACAGGGGGGCCTTCCTACGAGCAGTACTTC.

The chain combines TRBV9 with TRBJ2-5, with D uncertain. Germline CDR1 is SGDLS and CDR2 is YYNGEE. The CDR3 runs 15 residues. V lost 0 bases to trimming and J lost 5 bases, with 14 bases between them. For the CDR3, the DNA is TGTGCCAGCAGCGTAGGGCCAGGCCAACGTGAGACCCAGTACTTC. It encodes CASSVGPGQRETQYF.

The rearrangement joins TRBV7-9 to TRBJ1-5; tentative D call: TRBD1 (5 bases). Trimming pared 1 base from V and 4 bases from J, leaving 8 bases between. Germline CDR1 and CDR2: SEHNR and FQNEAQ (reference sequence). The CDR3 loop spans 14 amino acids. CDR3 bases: TGTGCCAGCAGCTTAGGTTCAGGGAATCAGCCCCAGCATTTT. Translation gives CASSLGSGNQPQHF.

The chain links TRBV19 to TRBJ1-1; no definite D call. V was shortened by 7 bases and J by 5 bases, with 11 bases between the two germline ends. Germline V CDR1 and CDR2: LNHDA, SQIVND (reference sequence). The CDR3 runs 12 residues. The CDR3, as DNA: TGTGCCAGTATGGAAGGGAGGACTGAAGCTTTCTTT. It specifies CASMEGRTEAFF.

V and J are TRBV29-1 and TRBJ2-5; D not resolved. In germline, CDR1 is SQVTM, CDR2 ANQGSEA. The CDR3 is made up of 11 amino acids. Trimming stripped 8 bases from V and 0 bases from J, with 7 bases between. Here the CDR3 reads CSSRNQETQYF. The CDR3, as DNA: TGCAGCTCGCGAAACCAAGAGACCCAGTACTTC.

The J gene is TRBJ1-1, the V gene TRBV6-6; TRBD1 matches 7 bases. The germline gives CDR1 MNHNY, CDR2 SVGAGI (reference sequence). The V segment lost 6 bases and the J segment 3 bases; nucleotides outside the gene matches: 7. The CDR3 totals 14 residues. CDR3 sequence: CASRDDRADTEAFF. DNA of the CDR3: TGTGCCAGCAGGGACGACAGGGCGGACACTGAAGCTTTCTTT.